This T cell receptor beta chain was captured by sequencing in a study of blood T cell repertoires in COVID-19. Germline-derived CDR1 and CDR2 are SGHNT and YYREEE (reference sequence). The CDR3 is 17 residues long. The V gene end was trimmed by 1 base and the J gene end by 0 bases; junction bases not matched to a gene: 3. The assay was immunoSEQ multiplex PCR, and TCRdb's table has in-frame clones only and misses some. The sample lists 90,000 to 150,000 clones; roughly 91% were seen once. The sequence was collected from a human donor with acute or convalescent COVID-19. The donor label of this sample is uncertain. The sample consisted of peripheral blood. The chain combines TRBV5-4 with TRBJ2-3, with 12 bases fitting TRBD2. CDR3 region: CASSLFLAGGSTDTQYF. In nucleotides, the CDR3 is TGTGCCAGCAGCTTGTTCCTAGCGGGGGGGAGCACAGATACGCAGTATTTT.